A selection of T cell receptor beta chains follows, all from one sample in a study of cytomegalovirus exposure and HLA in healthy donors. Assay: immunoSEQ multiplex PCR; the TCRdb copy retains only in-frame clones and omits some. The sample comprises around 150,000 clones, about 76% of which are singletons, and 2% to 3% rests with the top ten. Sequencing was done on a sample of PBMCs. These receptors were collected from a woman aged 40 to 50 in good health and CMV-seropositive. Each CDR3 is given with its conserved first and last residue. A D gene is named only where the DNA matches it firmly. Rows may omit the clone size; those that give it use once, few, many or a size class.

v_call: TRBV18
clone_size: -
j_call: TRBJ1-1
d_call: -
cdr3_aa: CASSRTEPEAFF
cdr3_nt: TGTGCCAGCTCACGGACAGAACCTGAAGCTTTCTTT

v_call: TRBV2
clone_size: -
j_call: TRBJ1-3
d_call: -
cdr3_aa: CASSEDRLTGNTIYF
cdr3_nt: TGTGCCAGCAGTGAGGATCGACTTACTGGAAACACCATATATTTT

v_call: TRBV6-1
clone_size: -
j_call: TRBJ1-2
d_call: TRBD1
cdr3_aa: CASSEGPGGGYGYTF
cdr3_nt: TGTGCCAGCAGTGAAGGGCCAGGGGGTGGCTATGGCTACACCTTC

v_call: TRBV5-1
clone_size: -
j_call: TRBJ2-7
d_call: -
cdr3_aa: CASSLGQILSYEQYF
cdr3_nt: TGCGCCAGCAGCTTGGGACAGATTCTTTCCTACGAGCAGTACTTC

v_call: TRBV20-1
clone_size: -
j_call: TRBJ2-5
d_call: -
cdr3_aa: CSAALAETQYF
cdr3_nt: TGCAGTGCTGCCCTAGCAGAGACCCAGTACTTC

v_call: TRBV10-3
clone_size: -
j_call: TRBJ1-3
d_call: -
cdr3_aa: CAISETISPGNTIYF
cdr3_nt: TGTGCCATCAGTGAGACTATATCCCCTGGAAACACCATATATTTT

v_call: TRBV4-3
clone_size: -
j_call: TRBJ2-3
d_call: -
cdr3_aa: CASSQGGGTPDTQYF
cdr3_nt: TGCGCCAGCAGCCAAGGTGGCGGGACGCCGGATACGCAGTATTTT

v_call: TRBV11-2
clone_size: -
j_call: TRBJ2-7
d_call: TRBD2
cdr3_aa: CASSSTSGGLYEQYF
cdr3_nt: TGTGCCAGCAGCTCCACGTCGGGGGGGCTATACGAGCAGTACTTC

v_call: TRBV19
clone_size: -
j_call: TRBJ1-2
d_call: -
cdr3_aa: CASNIPTSESNYGYTF
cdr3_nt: TGTGCCAGTAATATCCCGACATCAGAATCTAACTATGGCTACACCTTC

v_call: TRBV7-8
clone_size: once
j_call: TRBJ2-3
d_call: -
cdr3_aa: CASTSGKGADTQYF
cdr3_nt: TGTGCCAGCACCTCGGGAAAGGGGGCAGATACGCAGTATTTT

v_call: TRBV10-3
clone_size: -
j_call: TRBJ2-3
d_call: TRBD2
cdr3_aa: CAISESNSGGGQYF
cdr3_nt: TGTGCCATCAGTGAGTCGAATAGCGGGGGGGGTCAGTATTTT

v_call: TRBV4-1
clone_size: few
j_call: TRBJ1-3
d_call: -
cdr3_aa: CASSQAGGAGDFSGNTIYF
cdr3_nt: TGCGCCAGCAGCCAAGCGGGTGGGGCGGGGGACTTCTCTGGAAACACCATATATTTT

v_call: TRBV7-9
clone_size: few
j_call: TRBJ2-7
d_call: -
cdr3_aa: CASSLGTGLSYEQYF
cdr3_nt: TGTGCCAGCAGCTTAGGCACAGGGCTAAGCTACGAGCAGTACTTC

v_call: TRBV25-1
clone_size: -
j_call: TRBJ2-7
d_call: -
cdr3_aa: CASSGLISYEQYF
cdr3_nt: TGTGCCAGTTCGGGACTTATCTCCTACGAGCAGTACTTC

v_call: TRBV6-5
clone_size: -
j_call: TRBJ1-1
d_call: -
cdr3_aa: CASSRLQNTEAFF
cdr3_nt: TGTGCCAGCAGCCGATTACAGAACACTGAAGCTTTCTTT

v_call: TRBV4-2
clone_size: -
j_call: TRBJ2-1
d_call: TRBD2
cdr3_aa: CASSRGTRTSGGGNEQFF
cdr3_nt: TGTGCCAGCAGCCGCGGTACCCGAACTAGCGGGGGCGGGAATGAGCAGTTCTTC

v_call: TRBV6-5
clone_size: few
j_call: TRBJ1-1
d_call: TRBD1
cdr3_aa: CASSLDRVGNTEAFF
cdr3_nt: TGTGCCAGCAGTCTTGACAGGGTGGGCAACACTGAAGCTTTCTTT

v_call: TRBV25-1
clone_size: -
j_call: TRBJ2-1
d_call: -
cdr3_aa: CASSEQGYPYNEQFF
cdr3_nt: TGTGCCAGCAGCGAACAGGGTTACCCCTACAATGAGCAGTTCTTC